This entry lists 26 T cell receptor beta chains sequenced from one sample in a study of Graves' ophthalmopathy and Graves' hyperthyroidism. Amplification of TCR beta CDR3 regions used RNA transcripts. Scientists carried out first-round RT-PCR using HTBI primers and then a second-round multiplex PCR. MiXCR, applied by TCRdb to the multiplex PCR reads, yields one record per CDR3 protein. The data hold more than 1,000,000 distinct CDR3 sequences, with approximately 35% observed a single time. Sequencing input: peripheral blood or thyroid tissue (not recorded which). The receptors were sampled from an adult man with Graves' hyperthyroidism.

The chain employs TRBV4-1 and TRBJ1-2; 7 bases fit TRBD1. The CDR3 is 15 amino acids. Germline CDR1 MGHRA, CDR2 YSYEKL. Trimming cost V 4 bases and J 3 bases; bases outside gene matches: 8. CDR3 loop: CASSLRTGPYYGYTF. CDR3 bases: TGCGCCAGCAGCCTGCGGACAGGACCGTACTATGGCTACACCTTC.

This clonotype has a handful of counts. One junction end disagrees with the germline gene, perhaps due to a read error. The V and J genes are TRBV10-3 and TRBJ2-7; D is undetermined. Germline V gives CDR1 ENHRY, CDR2 SYGVKD. The CDR3 is 15 amino acids. CDR3 DNA sequence: TGTGCCAGCAGTGACGCCCTCTCCCCAGGACACGAGCAGTACTTC. Translation: CASSDALSPGHEQYF.

This clonotype was recorded many times. V gene TRBV25-1 combines with J gene TRBJ2-5, with D perhaps TRBD1 (5 bases). V was trimmed by 4 bases and J by 5 bases, leaving 17 bases between them. CDR3 length: 15 residues. Germline loops: CDR1 MGHDK, CDR2 SYGVNS. CDR3 coding DNA: TGTGCCAGCAGTGCTCTCAGGGTTTATCGGGAGACCCAGTACTTC. It specifies CASSALRVYRETQYF.

In the case of this clonotype: This may come from a read error, since a much larger clone is one base off. The rearrangement uses TRBV20-1 and TRBJ1-5; D unclear. CDR3 length: 14 residues. CDR1 and CDR2 from the germline V gene are DFQATT and SNEGSKA (reference sequence). Trimming removed 3 bases from V and 3 bases from J, with 12 bases in between. DNA of the CDR3: TGCAGTGCTAGGACCTCTAGGCCCAATCAGCCCCAGCATTTT. As protein: CSARTSRPNQPQHF.

V is TRBV29-1 and J is TRBJ1-1, with no clear D. Germline V gene lookup returns CDR1 SQVTM and CDR2 ANQGSEA. The CDR3 loop spans 12 amino acids. Trimming left V 7 bases short and J 1 base short, with 10 bases between. DNA of the CDR3: TGCAGCGCTGCTTCCAGGAACACTGAAGCTTTCTTT. Its protein product is CSAASRNTEAFF.

The chain uses TRBV19 and TRBJ1-5; 12 bases match TRBD1. The CDR3 loop spans 16 amino acids. V dropped 7 bases and J dropped 3; count of bases not matched to a gene: 7. CDR1 and CDR2 from the germline V gene are LNHDA and SQIVND (reference sequence). CDR3 protein: CASKRDRGPHNQPQHF. Here the CDR3 DNA reads TGTGCCAGTAAACGGGACAGGGGGCCCCACAATCAGCCCCAGCATTTT.

This clonotype was counted only a few times. The chain combines TRBV4-3 with TRBJ1-2, with D unresolved. The CDR3 sequence is 17 residues long. Germline loops: CDR1 LGHNA, CDR2 YSLEER. Trimming took 1 base from V and 2 from J, leaving 17 bases between them. CDR3 DNA sequence: TGCGCCAGCAGCCAAGGGGCTCTTACTTCCCGCAACTATGGCTACACCTTC. Its translation is CASSQGALTSRNYGYTF.

This rearrangement joins TRBV7-9 to TRBJ1-6, with TRBD1 matching 8 bases. Germline V CDR1 and CDR2: SEHNR, FQNEAQ (reference sequence). V was pared by 6 bases and J by 11 bases, with 18 bases of the junction left unmatched. The CDR3 runs 17 residues. CDR3 protein: CASSSQDRGGKRPPLHF. CDR3 coding DNA: TGTGCCAGCAGTTCTCAAGACAGGGGAGGCAAAAGGCCACCCCTCCACTTT. The full variable domain, completed using reference TRBV7-9 and TRBJ1-6, is DTGVSQNPRHKITKRGQNVTFRCDPISEHNRLYWYRQTLGQGPEFLTYFQNEAQLEKSRLLSDRFSAERPKGSFSTLEIQRTEQGDSAMYLCASSSQDRGGKRPPLHFGNGTRLTVT.

This clonotype was observed at least ten times. This chain uses TRBV15 with TRBJ2-7; D is possibly TRBD1 (6 bases). Germline assignment: CDR1 LNHNV and CDR2 YYDKDF (reference sequence). V lost 2 bases to trimming and J lost 2 bases, with 16 bases between them. The CDR3 is 16 amino acids. The CDR3 bases are TGTGCCACCAGCAGACCGCCCGGGACAAGTACCTACGAGCAGTACTTC. It yields the protein CATSRPPGTSTYEQYF. The variable domain in full, with the rest retrieved from reference TRBV15 and TRBJ2-7, is DAMVIQNPRYQVTQFGKPVTLSCSQTLNHNVMYWYQQKSSQAPKLLFHYYDKDFNNEADTPDNFQSRRPNTSFCFLDIRSPGLGDTAMYLCATSRPPGTSTYEQYFGPGTRLTVT.

This chain links TRBV12-3 or TRBV12-4 with TRBJ2-5; D not certain. The ends were cut back, 4 bases at V and 5 bases at J, with 14 bases in the middle. The CDR3 consists of 14 residues. In DNA form, the CDR3 reads TGTGCCAGCAGTTCATACGGAATGCGGGAGACCCAGTACTTC. Encoded protein: CASSSYGMRETQYF.

The rearrangement joins TRBV10-3 to TRBJ1-2, with D possibly TRBD1 on 6 matching bases. The CDR3 has 17 amino acids. V gave up 0 bases and J gave up 1 base, with 15 bases separating them. CDR1 and CDR2 (germline): ENHRY, SYGVKD. CDR3 loop: CAISESIRKGDNYGYTF. The CDR3 DNA reads as TGTGCCATCAGTGAGTCGATCCGGAAGGGGGATAACTATGGCTACACCTTC.

V usage is TRBV15 and J usage is TRBJ1-2; possibly TRBD1 for D (6 bases). Germline V gene sequence: CDR1 LNHNV, CDR2 YYDKDF (reference sequence). Trimming took off 7 bases at V and 4 bases at J, with 19 bases between the two ends. The CDR3 runs 15 residues. The CDR3 coding sequence is TGTGCCACCAAAAGGCGACAGGAAGGTCCCTATGGCTACACCTTC. Residues: CATKRRQEGPYGYTF.

This chain connects TRBV20-1 to TRBJ2-5; D assignment may be TRBD1 or TRBD2 (7 bases each). Germline loops: CDR1 DFQATT, CDR2 SNEGSKA (reference sequence). V shed 6 bases and J shed 4 bases, with 18 bases lying between them. CDR3 length: 14 amino acids. The CDR3 DNA is TGCAGTGCCCCCAGGGGGGGCGGGATAGAGACCCAGTACTTC. This encodes CSAPRGGGIETQYF.

This clonotype was observed many times. The V gene is TRBV7-9, the J gene TRBJ1-4, with 8 positions matching TRBD1. Germline lookup yields CDR1 SEHNR and CDR2 FQNEAQ (reference sequence). J gave up 4 bases and V 5 bases, and 3 bases lay outside the gene matches. The CDR3 runs to 14 residues. CDR3 loop: CASSRDRGNEKLFF. In DNA, the CDR3 is TGTGCCAGCAGCAGAGACAGGGGTAATGAAAAACTGTTTTTT.

A note on this clonotype: This could be a read error, since a much larger clone is one nucleotide away. J is TRBJ1-6 and V is TRBV3-1; D gene ambiguous. Trimming stripped 1 base from V and 9 bases from J, with 10 bases between. This CDR3 spans 14 amino acids. Germline loops: CDR1 LGHDT, CDR2 YNNKEL (reference sequence). The CDR3 nucleotides are TGTGCCAGCAGCCAAGGGGTCAGGATTTCACCCCTCCACTTT. Its translation is CASSQGVRISPLHF.

The sample holds a few counts of this clonotype. The chain recombines TRBV29-1 with TRBJ2-2; D is perhaps TRBD2 (6 bases). Germline V gives CDR1 SQVTM, CDR2 ANQGSEA. V was pared by 6 bases and J by 0 bases, with 11 bases between. This CDR3 is built from 14 residues. This CDR3 reads CSVNRGSNTGELFF. The CDR3 DNA is TGCAGCGTGAATCGGGGGTCGAACACCGGGGAGCTGTTTTTT.

This clonotype was seen at least ten times. The V gene is TRBV6-1, the J gene TRBJ2-7; weak D call: TRBD1 (6 bases). This CDR3 contains 11 residues. The V gene's germline CDR1 is MNHNS and CDR2 SASEGT. Trimming removed 8 bases from V and 6 bases from J, with 11 bases in between. The CDR3 protein is CASGTGLEQYF. For the CDR3, the DNA is TGTGCCAGCGGAACAGGGCTCGAGCAGTACTTC.

J is TRBJ2-7 and V is TRBV9; D might be TRBD2 (6 bases). Trimming shortened V by 5 bases and J by 2 bases, and 17 bases separated the two germline ends. This CDR3 is 15 amino acids long. The germline CDR1 and CDR2 sequences are SGDLS and YYNGEE. In DNA, the CDR3 is TGTGCCAGCAGTCCTCTAGCGAGAGCGACCTACGAGCAGTACTTC. Protein sequence: CASSPLARATYEQYF.

This clonotype was seen ten or more times. V gene TRBV7-2 combines with J gene TRBJ2-7; D is ambiguous. Germline values: CDR1 SGHTA, CDR2 FQGNSA. The V gene lost 5 bases and the J gene lost 4 bases, with 6 bases spanning the gap. The CDR3 sequence is 11 residues long. The CDR3 sequence is CASSPEYEQYF. The DNA of the CDR3 is TGTGCCAGCAGCCCCGAATACGAGCAGTACTTC.

This clonotype was observed a few times. The rearrangement uses TRBV5-1 and TRBJ2-7; the D gene is possibly TRBD2 (6 bases). Per the germline V gene, CDR1 is SGHRS and CDR2 is YFSETQ. The CDR3 covers 13 residues. The germline V and J ends were trimmed by 2 bases and 5 bases, with 11 bases remaining between them. CDR3 DNA sequence: TGCGCCAGCAGCTTTGTCGGGGGTAACGAGCAGTACTTC. Translating gives CASSFVGGNEQYF.

The chain has TRBV10-3 and TRBJ1-2, with TRBD1 matching 7 bases. Trimming cost V 7 bases and J 8 bases; bases outside gene matches: 10. The CDR3 spans 13 residues. CDR1 is ENHRY and CDR2 is SYGVKD in the germline V gene. The CDR3 DNA reads as TGTGCCATCACCGACAGGGTATTAGAAGGCTACACCTTC. This encodes CAITDRVLEGYTF.

The rearrangement links TRBV29-1 to TRBJ2-5; TRBD1 is a possible D gene (5 bases). This CDR3 is 14 amino acids long. The V and J ends lost 5 bases and 2 bases respectively, with 15 bases between them. CDR1 is SQVTM, CDR2 ANQGSEA, per germline. The CDR3 region is CSVTGQGGQETQYF. Here the CDR3 DNA reads TGCAGCGTTACCGGACAAGGCGGACAAGAGACCCAGTACTTC.

This clonotype showed up many times. CDR3 in amino acids: CASSFASTGFGANVLTF. In nucleotides, the CDR3 is TGTGCCAGCAGCTTCGCATCGACAGGGTTTGGGGCCAACGTCCTGACTTTC. The V call is TRBV7-6, the J call TRBJ2-6, with 7 bases that match TRBD1. V lost 3 bases and J lost 3; bases outside the gene matches: 8. CDR3 size: 17 residues. Germline assignment: CDR1 SGHVS and CDR2 FNYEAQ. The full variable domain, completed using reference TRBV7-6 and TRBJ2-6, is GAGVSQSPRYKVTKRGQDVALRCDPISGHVSLYWYRQALGQGPEFLTYFNYEAQQDKSGLPNDRFSAERPEGSISTLTIQRTEQRDSAMYRCASSFASTGFGANVLTFGAGSRLTVL.

At least ten counts were recorded for this clonotype. The chain recombines TRBV7-9 with TRBJ1-4; D is ambiguous. Germline V CDR1 and CDR2: SEHNR, FQNEAQ (reference sequence). The CDR3 totals 16 residues. The germline V and J ends were trimmed by 4 bases and 4 bases, with 16 bases remaining between them. The CDR3 reads CASSSPSRRDNEKLFF. The CDR3 DNA is TGTGCCAGCAGCTCCCCCAGCAGGAGGGATAATGAAAAACTGTTTTTT.

A word on this clonotype: At one end, the junction sequence differs from germline, possibly due to a read error. The genes are TRBV7-3 and TRBJ2-7; 13 positions agree with TRBD2. Germline V lookup: CDR1 SGHTA, CDR2 FQGTGA. The CDR3 runs 17 residues. The CDR3 is CASSHYTGTSGTYEQYF. In DNA, the CDR3 is TGCGCCAGCAGCCATTACACCGGGACTAGCGGGACCTACGAGCAGTACTTC. Full variable domain (outside the CDR3, taken from reference TRBV7-3 and TRBJ2-7): GAGVSQTPSNKVTEKGKYVELRCDPISGHTALYWYRQSLGQGPEFLIYFQGTGAADDSGLPNDRFFAVRPEGSVSTLKIQRTERGDSAVYLCASSHYTGTSGTYEQYFGPGTRLTVT.

This clonotype appeared a few times. This may stem from a read error, because a much larger clone lies one nucleotide away. The chain links TRBV24-1 to TRBJ2-5; 7 bases align to TRBD1. Per the germline V gene, CDR1 is KGHDR and CDR2 is SFDVKD. CDR3 length: 15 amino acids. With V trimmed by 7 bases and J by 7 bases, 14 bases remained unmatched. This CDR3 is CATSNLWDREGTQYF. The CDR3, as DNA: TGTGCCACCAGCAACCTCTGGGACAGAGAAGGGACCCAGTACTTC.